What follows describes a single T cell receptor (beta chain). The repertoire was sequenced with immunoSEQ multiplex PCR; TCRdb's copy has only in-frame clones and lacks some. The sample records some 410,000 clones, approximately 92% being singletons. This entry is derived from a study of Ad26.COV2.S vaccination and SARS-CoV-2 variants. Treatment here: some 20 received Ad26.COV2.S at low or high dose, single or two shots; about 5 received placebo; per-sample allocation not given. Specimen acquisition occurred on day 63 following the initial vaccine or placebo injection. An adult aged 18-55 years in Boston served as the donor. Germline lookup yields CDR1 WNHNN and CDR2 SYGVQD (reference sequence). With 4 bases removed from V and 4 bases from J, the gap between germline ends came to 13 bases. The CDR3 covers 15 residues.

The chain has TRBV10-1 and TRBJ2-2; D may match TRBD1 or TRBD2 (6 bases each). This specimen was peripheral blood, taken in a trial of Ad26.COV2.S vaccine versus placebo. This sequence originates from a person between 18 and 60 years old who received the Ad26.COV2.S COVID-19 vaccine or a placebo. For the CDR3, the DNA is TGCGCCAGCAGTGTTGGGGGGCAAGGCACCGGGGAGCTGTTTTTT. Translation: CASSVGGQGTGELFF.